This TCR beta chain was identified in a study of OX40 agonist ivuxolimab in advanced cancers. Study details: A partial response was reached by three patients: one with hepatocellular carcinoma and two with cutaneous melanoma. Study-wide findings and caveats: It was also the case that some nonresponders had low normalized T-cell clonal expansion.

The CDR3 runs 12 residues. Between the trimmed V and J ends, which lost 1 base and 11 bases, there was a span of 12 bases. Germline V gene sequence: CDR1 MDHEN, CDR2 SYDVKM. Regarding this clone: Its cognate antigen is unknown.

Produced via immunoSEQ multiplex PCR; TCRdb's table is partial and in-frame only. Of tens of thousands of clones in the sample, about 85% are singletons; the top ten hold 2.5% to 3%. Sequencing used CD4+ or CD8+ T cells sorted from blood, obtained in a trial of the OX40 agonist ivuxolimab. The source is an adult with an advanced solid tumor such as melanoma, head and neck, liver or kidney cancer. This sequence joins TRBV28 and TRBJ2-7, with a possible D match to TRBD2 (6 bases). CDR3 sequence (DNA): TGTGCCAGCAGTTTATCCGGCCGGGGGAAGTACTTC. This codes for CASSLSGRGKYF.